This T cell receptor beta chain was identified during a study of vaccination and CD4 T cells after COVID-19. Across the study: Post-COVID draws came a median approximately 100 days after diagnosis (range 35 to 161).

The Oncomine TCR Beta short-read assay was applied to DNA of cultured CD4+ T cells. TCRdb reanalysed the PCR reads using MiXCR and keeps one entry per CDR3 protein. This sample has over 10,000 distinct CDR3 sequences, with 64% found just once. This CDR3 is 15 amino acids long. Trimming took off 5 bases at V and 3 bases at J, with 14 bases between the two ends. CDR1 is LNHDA and CDR2 is SQIVND in the germline V gene (reference sequence). This clonotype showed up just a few times. Its antigen is not identified. Treatment meaning: approximately 10-day PBMC culture with coronavirus spike peptide pools or control peptides (ViraFEST assay). Negative selection purified CD4+ T cells after roughly 9 days of culture.

Sequencing was carried out using CD4+ T cells from blood, cultured in vitro. The sequence derives from a human donor who had recovered from COVID-19. The V gene is TRBV19, the J gene TRBJ1-5; D not resolved. CDR3 protein: CASSQKADPNQPQHF. The DNA for the CDR3 is TGTGCCAGTAGTCAGAAGGCCGATCCCAATCAGCCCCAGCATTTT.